This TCR beta chain was observed in a study of Graves' ophthalmopathy and Graves' hyperthyroidism. Amplification from RNA transcripts yielded the TCR beta CDR3 regions. HTBI primers were employed in first-round RT-PCR, then a second-round multiplex PCR followed. TCRdb re-derived calls from the multiplex PCR reads in MiXCR, one entry per CDR3 protein. The sample gives approximately 700,000 distinct CDR3 sequences, 35% to 45% of which show up once; about 3.3% is in the top ten. Germline V lookup: CDR1 SGHRS, CDR2 YFSETQ. This CDR3 spans 16 amino acids. V lost 4 bases and J 0 bases, leaving 17 bases between the germline ends. This clonotype was observed a handful of times.

The sample was peripheral blood. The rearrangement links TRBV5-1 to TRBJ2-7; D may be TRBD2 (5 bases). This receptor was identified in an adult man with Graves' ophthalmopathy. As DNA, the CDR3 is TGCGCCAGCAGCCCCCGGTGGACTGAGCTCTCCTACGAGCAGTACTTC. Translating it yields CASSPRWTELSYEQYF.